The rows below give T cell receptor beta chains drawn from one sample of a study of CD8+CD57+ T cells in acquired aplastic anemia. TCRdb re-analysed the reads in MiXCR, keeping a single row per CDR3 protein. The profile shows about 160,000 distinct CDR3 sequences, about 48% of them singletons. Source material: sorted CD4+, CD8+, or CD8+CD57+ T cells (not recorded which) from PBMCs. The receptors were sampled from a human donor with aplastic anemia. Each CDR3 is given with its conserved first and last residue. The order of the fields is CDR3 protein, CDR3 DNA, clone size, D gene, V gene, J gene. The D gene is left open where the match is weak. Clone size appears in some rows only: once, few, many, or a class for an expanded clone.

CDR3 protein: CASSKSEKSDYEQYF
CDR3 DNA: TGTGCCAGCAGCAAGTCCGAAAAGTCAGACTACGAGCAGTACTTC
clone size: NA
D gene: NA
V gene: TRBV7-9
J gene: TRBJ2-7

CDR3 protein: CASSNRVVGELFF
CDR3 DNA: TGTGCCAGCAGTAACAGGGTGGTCGGGGAGCTGTTTTTT
clone size: many
D gene: NA
V gene: TRBV12-3/TRBV12-4
J gene: TRBJ2-2

CDR3 protein: CAETPGTDEQYF
CDR3 DNA: TGTGCCGAAACTCCCGGGACAGACGAGCAGTACTTC
clone size: NA
D gene: TRBD1
V gene: TRBV7-9
J gene: TRBJ2-7

CDR3 protein: CASSLVTRAFGELFF
CDR3 DNA: TGTGCCAGCAGTTTAGTTACTCGGGCCTTTGGGGAGCTGTTTTTT
clone size: many
D gene: NA
V gene: TRBV12-3/TRBV12-4
J gene: TRBJ2-2

CDR3 protein: CASSQDGGRYEQYF
CDR3 DNA: TGCGCCAGCAGCCAAGATGGGGGGAGGTACGAGCAGTACTTC
clone size: many
D gene: NA
V gene: TRBV4-3
J gene: TRBJ2-7

CDR3 protein: CASFEYSWVRYNEQFF
CDR3 DNA: TGTGCCAGCTTTGAGTATAGCTGGGTACGGTACAATGAGCAGTTCTTC
clone size: NA
D gene: NA
V gene: TRBV2
J gene: TRBJ2-1

CDR3 protein: CASSFGFYGGNTEAFF
CDR3 DNA: TGTGCCAGCAGTTTCGGCTTTTACGGAGGGAACACTGAAGCTTTCTTT
clone size: few
D gene: NA
V gene: TRBV27
J gene: TRBJ1-1

CDR3 protein: CASSYGAGPWAQHF
CDR3 DNA: TGTGCCAGCAGTTACGGCGCAGGTCCCTGGGCCCAGCATTTT
clone size: NA
D gene: NA
V gene: TRBV6-5
J gene: TRBJ1-5

CDR3 protein: CSARRTGPTDTQYF
CDR3 DNA: TGCAGTGCTAGAAGGACAGGGCCTACAGATACGCAGTATTTT
clone size: NA
D gene: TRBD1
V gene: TRBV20-1
J gene: TRBJ2-3

CDR3 protein: CASSGDGDNSPLHF
CDR3 DNA: TGTGCTAGCTCAGGGGACGGGGATAATTCACCCCTCCACTTT
clone size: many
D gene: NA
V gene: TRBV12-5
J gene: TRBJ1-6

CDR3 protein: CSVDDRRLYNEQFF
CDR3 DNA: TGCAGCGTTGACGACAGACGACTCTACAATGAGCAGTTCTTC
clone size: few
D gene: NA
V gene: TRBV29-1
J gene: TRBJ2-1

CDR3 protein: CSVTGTNYGYTF
CDR3 DNA: TGCAGTGTGACAGGGACTAACTATGGCTACACCTTC
clone size: NA
D gene: TRBD1
V gene: TRBV20-1
J gene: TRBJ1-2

CDR3 protein: CASSRGTGTYEQYF
CDR3 DNA: TGCGCCAGCAGCCGCGGGACAGGAACTTACGAGCAGTACTTC
clone size: NA
D gene: TRBD1
V gene: TRBV10-1
J gene: TRBJ2-7

CDR3 protein: CASSSSDPGTQYF
CDR3 DNA: TGTGCTAGCAGTTCTAGCGACCCTGGGACCCAGTACTTC
clone size: NA
D gene: NA
V gene: TRBV7-7
J gene: TRBJ2-5

CDR3 protein: CASSSGGEDEQYF
CDR3 DNA: TGCGCCAGCAGCTCAGGAGGGGAGGACGAGCAGTACTTC
clone size: many
D gene: NA
V gene: TRBV5-1
J gene: TRBJ2-7